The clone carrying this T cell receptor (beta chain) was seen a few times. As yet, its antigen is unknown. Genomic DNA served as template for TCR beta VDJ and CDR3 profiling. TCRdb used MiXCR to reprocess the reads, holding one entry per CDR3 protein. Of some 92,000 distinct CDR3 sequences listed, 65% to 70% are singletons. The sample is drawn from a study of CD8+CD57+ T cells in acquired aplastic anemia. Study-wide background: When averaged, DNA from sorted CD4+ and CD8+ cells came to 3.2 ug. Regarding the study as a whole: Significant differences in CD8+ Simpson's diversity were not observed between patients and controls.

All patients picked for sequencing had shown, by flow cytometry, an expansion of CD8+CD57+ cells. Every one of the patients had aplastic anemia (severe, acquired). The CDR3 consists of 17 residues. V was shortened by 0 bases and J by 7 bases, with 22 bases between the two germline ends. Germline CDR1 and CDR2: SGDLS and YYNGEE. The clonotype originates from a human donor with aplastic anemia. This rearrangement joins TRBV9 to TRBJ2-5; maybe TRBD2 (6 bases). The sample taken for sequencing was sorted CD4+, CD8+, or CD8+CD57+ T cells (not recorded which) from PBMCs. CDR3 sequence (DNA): TGTGCCAGCAGCGTAGCTGGTAGCGGATCTACCCATGGGACCCAGTACTTC. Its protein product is CASSVAGSGSTHGTQYF.